A single sample gave rise to the 20 T cell receptor beta chains below, sequenced in a study of cytomegalovirus exposure and HLA in healthy donors (dated by TCRdb to the late 2010s). Library method: the immunoSEQ multiplex PCR assay. For the multiplex PCR, a mixture combining 60 forward primers for TCR Vbeta segments and 13 reverse primers for TCR Jbeta segments was used. Entries here come from immuneACCESS through TCRdb and include only in-frame sequences with V and J called. Some clones fail to appear in such tables; in the studies checked, an unresolved V gene covers under half of the shortfall, and the cause of the remainder is unknown. Present in this sample are about 67,000 clones, about four fifths of which were seen just once. The ten most abundant clones make up about 2.9% of the sample. The sequencing sample was made of PBMCs. The receptor set was obtained from a woman in her 30s in good health and CMV-seronegative.

The chain has TRBV5-4 and TRBJ1-2; D is unresolved. Between the trimmed V and J ends, which lost 4 bases and 7 bases, there was a span of 20 bases. Per germline, CDR1 SGHNT and CDR2 YYREEE (reference sequence). The CDR3 spans 15 residues. CDR3 sequence reads: CASSPGFVGGAGYTF. As DNA, the CDR3 is TGTGCCAGCAGCCCGGGTTTCGTTGGCGGAGCTGGCTACACCTTC.

The chain is built from TRBV30 and TRBJ2-5, with 7 bases identical to TRBD2. V was pared by 3 bases and J by 5 bases, with 12 bases of the junction left unmatched. Germline V gene lookup returns CDR1 GTSNPN and CDR2 SVGIG (reference sequence). The CDR3 is 15 amino acids. The CDR3 DNA reads TGTGCCTGGAGCACGGCGAGCGGGGAAGGTGAGACCCAGTACTTC. Translating gives CAWSTASGEGETQYF.

This clone has only a few counts. The V call is TRBV27, the J call TRBJ1-5, with 9 bases aligning to TRBD1. Per germline, CDR1 MNHEY and CDR2 SMNVEV (reference sequence). CDR3 size: 15 residues. After removal of 6 bases from V and 5 bases from J, the junction contained 8 bases not matched to a gene. CDR3 nucleotide sequence: TGTGCCAGCAGCCAGACAGGGGGAGGGGATCAGCCCCAGCATTTT. This translates into CASSQTGGGDQPQHF.

The rearrangement uses TRBV15 and TRBJ1-5; D may be TRBD1 (6 bases). This CDR3 region has 15 residues. Germline V CDR1 and CDR2: LNHNV, YYDKDF (reference sequence). Trimming stripped 4 bases from V and 3 bases from J, with 13 bases between. The CDR3 DNA follows: TGTGCCACCAGCACCCAACAGGGATCCAATCAGCCCCAGCATTTT. Translating it yields CATSTQQGSNQPQHF.

The genes are TRBV5-5 and TRBJ1-4, with 7 bases fitting TRBD1. CDR1 is SGHKS, CDR2 YYEKEE, per germline (reference sequence). This CDR3 has 15 amino acids. Trimming took 5 bases from V and 3 from J; bases not matched to a gene: 7. CDR3 residues: CASRYDRVSNEKLFF. CDR3 bases: TGTGCCAGCAGATACGACAGGGTGTCTAATGAAAAACTGTTTTTT.

This rearrangement joins TRBV5-1 to TRBJ2-5, with D perhaps matching TRBD2 (6 bases). This CDR3 contains 14 residues. Germline V CDR1 and CDR2: SGHRS, YFSETQ. V lost 4 bases and J 2 bases, leaving 12 bases between the germline ends. The CDR3 here is CASSAGGVQETQYF. CDR3 DNA: TGCGCCAGCAGCGCAGGCGGGGTTCAAGAGACCCAGTACTTC.

The chain combines TRBV5-4 with TRBJ1-2; D possibly corresponds to TRBD1 (6 bases). CDR3 size: 15 residues. Germline V gene lookup returns CDR1 SGHNT and CDR2 YYREEE (reference sequence). Trimming removed 4 bases from V and 3 bases from J, with 16 bases in between. The CDR3 bases are TGTGCCAGCAGCCTCTTAGGGGGGGCTGACTATGGCTACACCTTC. Its protein product is CASSLLGGADYGYTF.

J is TRBJ1-1 and V is TRBV25-1, with a possible D match to TRBD1 (5 bases). From germline, CDR1 is MGHDK and CDR2 SYGVNS. This CDR3 comprises 14 residues. Trimming left V 3 bases short and J 7 bases short, with 15 bases between. The CDR3 region has the DNA TGTGCCAGCAGTGAGCCCGGGGGTCTGGGTGAAGCTTTCTTT. This translates into CASSEPGGLGEAFF.

A note on this clone: Other DNA variants within this sample encode the same CDR3. J is TRBJ1-4 and V is TRBV6-5, with D possibly TRBD1 on 6 matching bases. The CDR3 is 14 amino acids. Germline-derived CDR1 and CDR2 are MNHEY and SVGAGI. V was clipped by 10 bases and J by 3 bases, with 15 bases between them. CDR3 in DNA: TGTGCCACCTCTCGGGACACGTCTAATGAAAAACTGTTTTTT. Translating gives CATSRDTSNEKLFF.

CDR3 DNA sequence: TGTGCCAGCAGCACTCCACAGGAAAGCTCCTACGAGCAGTACTTC. It translates to CASSTPQESSYEQYF. This rearrangement joins TRBV5-4 to TRBJ2-7; maybe TRBD1 (5 bases). The CDR3 extends over 15 amino acids. V dropped 4 bases and J dropped 0 bases, with 14 bases sitting between them. The V gene's germline CDR1 is SGHNT and CDR2 YYREEE (reference sequence).

The chain has TRBV7-9 and TRBJ2-5; 8 bases are shared with TRBD1. Germline CDR1 SEHNR, CDR2 FQNEAQ (reference sequence). There are 15 residues in the CDR3. V trimming: 5 bases; J trimming: 4 bases; junction bases outside the gene matches: 9. This CDR3 is CASSGRTGQGETQYF. CDR3 DNA: TGTGCCAGCAGCGGTCGGACAGGGCAGGGAGAGACCCAGTACTTC.

This chain links TRBV7-2 with TRBJ2-7; 7 bases line up with TRBD1. V lost 0 bases, J lost 3 bases, and 2 bases stayed unmatched. The CDR3 covers 14 residues. Germline loops: CDR1 SGHTA, CDR2 FQGNSA. The CDR3 spells CASSLARQGYEQYF. CDR3 bases: TGTGCCAGCAGCTTAGCAAGACAGGGCTACGAGCAGTACTTC.

The rearrangement links TRBV18 to TRBJ1-1, with TRBD1 as a possible D gene (6 bases). V was pared by 3 bases and J by 7 bases, with 12 bases between. The germline V gene encodes CDR1 KGHSH and CDR2 LQKENI. The CDR3 has 13 residues. The CDR3 spells CASSPRTELEAFF. The CDR3 nucleotides read TGTGCCAGCTCACCGCGGACAGAACTTGAAGCTTTCTTT.

The rearrangement links TRBV6-1 to TRBJ1-5, with TRBD1 as a possible D gene (6 bases). From germline, CDR1 is MNHNS and CDR2 SASEGT. V was cut by 2 bases and J by 2 bases, with 13 bases left in between. This CDR3 comprises 16 residues. The DNA of the CDR3 is TGTGCCAGCAGTGAAACTCGGACAGCGGGCAATCAGCCCCAGCATTTT. Residues: CASSETRTAGNQPQHF.

CDR3 sequence (DNA): TGCGCCAGCAGCCAAGTTCTAGACAGGAGCAGATCACCCCTCCACTTT. Its protein product is CASSQVLDRSRSPLHF. This chain links TRBV4-3 with TRBJ1-6; TRBD1 might be the D (6 bases). Germline V gives CDR1 LGHNA, CDR2 YSLEER. V was trimmed by 1 base and J by 10 bases, leaving 17 bases between them. The CDR3 totals 16 residues.

The genes are TRBV6-1 and TRBJ1-5, with 7 bases lining up with TRBD1. The ends lost 6 bases at V and 2 bases at J; junction bases unmatched: 4. The CDR3 runs to 14 residues. Germline V gene lookup returns CDR1 MNHNS and CDR2 SASEGT. CDR3 sequence: CASRPTGGNQPQHF. CDR3 bases: TGTGCCAGCAGACCAACAGGGGGCAATCAGCCCCAGCATTTT.

The chain carries TRBV4-3 and TRBJ1-2; no definite D call. There are 14 residues in the CDR3. Trimming removed 0 bases at V and 6 bases at J, with 11 bases between. The V gene's germline CDR1 is LGHNA and CDR2 YSLEER. CDR3 nucleotide sequence: TGCGCCAGCAGCCAAGATTTGGAGTGGAATGGCTACACCTTC. As protein: CASSQDLEWNGYTF.

This rearrangement joins TRBV20-1 to TRBJ1-1; D gene uncertain. Germline CDR1 and CDR2: DFQATT and SNEGSKA (reference sequence). V lost 6 bases to trimming and J lost 7 bases, with 12 bases between them. This CDR3 has 11 residues. CDR3 amino acids: CSAPFGGEAFF. The DNA of the CDR3 is TGCAGTGCCCCTTTTGGCGGTGAAGCTTTCTTT.

V is TRBV2 and J is TRBJ2-1; D is unresolved. Germline values: CDR1 SNHLY, CDR2 FYNNEI. Trimming shortened V by 0 bases and J by 14 bases, and 23 bases separated the two germline ends. The CDR3 is 16 amino acids. The CDR3 region is CASSEAVGSLSPQEFF. CDR3 nucleotide sequence: TGTGCCAGCAGTGAAGCGGTGGGCTCCCTATCCCCCCAGGAGTTCTTC. Variable domain in full (rest from reference TRBV2 and TRBJ2-1): EPEVTQTPSHQVTQMGQEVILRCVPISNHLYFYWYRQILGQKVEFLVSFYNNEISEKSEIFDDQFSVERPDGSNFTLKIRSTKLEDSAMYFCASSEAVGSLSPQEFFGPGTRLTVL.

The chain combines TRBV4-1 with TRBJ1-5; the match to TRBD1 covers 8 bases. This CDR3 contains 17 residues. In germline, CDR1 is MGHRA, CDR2 YSYEKL. Trimming removed 3 bases from V and 0 bases from J; junction bases left unmatched: 7. The CDR3 coding sequence is TGCGCCAGCAGCCATGACAGGGGACGGGATAGCAATCAGCCCCAGCATTTT. Residues: CASSHDRGRDSNQPQHF.